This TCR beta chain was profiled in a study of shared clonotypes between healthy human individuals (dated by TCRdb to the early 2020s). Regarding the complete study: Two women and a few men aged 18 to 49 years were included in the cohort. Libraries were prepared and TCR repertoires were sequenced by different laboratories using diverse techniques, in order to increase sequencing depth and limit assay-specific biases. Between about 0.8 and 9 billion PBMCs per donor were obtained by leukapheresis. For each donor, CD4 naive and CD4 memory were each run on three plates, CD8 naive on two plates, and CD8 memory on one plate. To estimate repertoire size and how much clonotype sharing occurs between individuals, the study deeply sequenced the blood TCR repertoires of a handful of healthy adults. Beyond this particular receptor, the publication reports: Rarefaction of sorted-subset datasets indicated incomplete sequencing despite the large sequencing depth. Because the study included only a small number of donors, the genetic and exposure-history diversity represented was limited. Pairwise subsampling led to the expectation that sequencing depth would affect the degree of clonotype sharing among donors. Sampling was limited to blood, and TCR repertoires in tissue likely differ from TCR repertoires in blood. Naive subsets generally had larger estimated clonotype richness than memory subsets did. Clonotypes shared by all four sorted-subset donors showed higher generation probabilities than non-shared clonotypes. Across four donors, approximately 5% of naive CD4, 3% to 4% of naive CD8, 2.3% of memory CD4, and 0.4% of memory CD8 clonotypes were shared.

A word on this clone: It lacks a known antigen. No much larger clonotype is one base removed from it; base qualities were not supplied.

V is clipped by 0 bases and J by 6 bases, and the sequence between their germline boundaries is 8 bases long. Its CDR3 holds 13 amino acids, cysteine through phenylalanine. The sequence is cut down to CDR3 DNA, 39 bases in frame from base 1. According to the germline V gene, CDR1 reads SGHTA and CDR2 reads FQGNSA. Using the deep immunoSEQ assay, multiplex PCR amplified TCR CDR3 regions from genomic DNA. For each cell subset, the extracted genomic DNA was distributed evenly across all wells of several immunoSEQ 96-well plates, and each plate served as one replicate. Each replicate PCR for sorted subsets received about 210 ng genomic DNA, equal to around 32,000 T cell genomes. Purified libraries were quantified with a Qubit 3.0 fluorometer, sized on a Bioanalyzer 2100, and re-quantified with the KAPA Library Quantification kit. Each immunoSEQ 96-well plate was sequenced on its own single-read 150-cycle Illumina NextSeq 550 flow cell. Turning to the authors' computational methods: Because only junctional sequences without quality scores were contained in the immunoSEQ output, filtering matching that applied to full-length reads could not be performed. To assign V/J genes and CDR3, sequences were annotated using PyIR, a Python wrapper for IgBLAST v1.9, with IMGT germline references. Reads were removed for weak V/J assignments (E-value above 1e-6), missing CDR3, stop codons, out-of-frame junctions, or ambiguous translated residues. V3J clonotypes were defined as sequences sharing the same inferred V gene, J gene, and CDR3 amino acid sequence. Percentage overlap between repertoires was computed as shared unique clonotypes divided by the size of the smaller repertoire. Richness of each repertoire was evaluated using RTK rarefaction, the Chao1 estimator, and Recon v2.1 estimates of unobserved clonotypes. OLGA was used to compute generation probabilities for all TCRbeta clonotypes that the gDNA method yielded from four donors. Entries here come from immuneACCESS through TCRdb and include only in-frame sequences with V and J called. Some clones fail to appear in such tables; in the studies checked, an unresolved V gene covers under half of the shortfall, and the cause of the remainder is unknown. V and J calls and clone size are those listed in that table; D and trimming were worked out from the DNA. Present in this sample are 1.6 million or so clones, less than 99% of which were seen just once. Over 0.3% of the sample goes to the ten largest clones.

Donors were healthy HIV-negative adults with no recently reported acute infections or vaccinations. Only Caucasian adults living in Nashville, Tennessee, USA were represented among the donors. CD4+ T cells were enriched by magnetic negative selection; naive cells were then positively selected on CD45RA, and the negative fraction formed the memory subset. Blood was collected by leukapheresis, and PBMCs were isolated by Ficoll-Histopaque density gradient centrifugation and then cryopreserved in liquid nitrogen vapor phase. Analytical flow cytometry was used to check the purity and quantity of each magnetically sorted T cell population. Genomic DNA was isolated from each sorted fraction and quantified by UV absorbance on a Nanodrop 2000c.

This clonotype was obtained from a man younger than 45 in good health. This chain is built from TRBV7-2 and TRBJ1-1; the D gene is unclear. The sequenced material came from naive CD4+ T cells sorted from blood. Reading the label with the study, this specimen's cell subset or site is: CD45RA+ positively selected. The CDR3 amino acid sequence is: CASSLAIGAEAFF. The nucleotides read TGTGCCAGCAGCTTAGCGATCGGGGCTGAAGCTTTCTTT.